These T cell receptor beta chains were read from a single sample in a study of T-cell reconstitution after alpha-beta-depleted transplantation in children. TCRdb re-called the PCR reads with MiXCR, one entry per CDR3 protein. The table includes approximately 500,000 distinct CDR3 sequences, over 20% detected once. The specimen comprised PBMCs, sampled before TCRalphabeta/CD19-depleted stem cell transplant. Source of these receptors: a boy under two years old with Wiskott-Aldrich syndrome, due to receive a stem cell transplant. Both conserved end residues are part of each CDR3. A D gene is named only where the DNA matches it firmly. The size entry is marked missing in some rows and otherwise reads once, few, many or a size class.

abundance: NA
d_gene: TRBD2
v_gene: TRBV27
j_gene: TRBJ2-1
CDR3aa: CASRPGLAENYNEQFF
CDR3nt: TGTGCCAGCAGGCCTGGACTAGCGGAAAACTACAATGAGCAGTTCTTC

abundance: NA
d_gene: TRBD2
v_gene: TRBV3-1
j_gene: TRBJ2-5
CDR3aa: CASSQDGLALLGETQYF
CDR3nt: TGTGCCAGCAGCCAAGATGGACTAGCCCTCCTCGGGGAGACCCAGTACTTC

abundance: NA
d_gene: TRBD1
v_gene: TRBV3-1
j_gene: TRBJ2-7
CDR3aa: CASSGTGGQYF
CDR3nt: TGTGCCAGCAGCGGTACAGGGGGGCAGTACTTC

abundance: once
d_gene: NA
v_gene: TRBV5-1
j_gene: TRBJ2-5
CDR3aa: CASSSHGFQETQYF
CDR3nt: TGCGCCAGCAGCTCACACGGCTTCCAAGAGACCCAGTACTTC

abundance: few
d_gene: NA
v_gene: TRBV4-1
j_gene: TRBJ2-1
CDR3aa: CASSQELVGRLEQFF
CDR3nt: TGCGCCAGCAGCCAAGAACTAGTTGGGAGGCTTGAGCAGTTCTTC

abundance: NA
d_gene: NA
v_gene: TRBV20-1
j_gene: TRBJ2-5
CDR3aa: CSARVEGEETQYF
CDR3nt: TGCAGTGCTAGAGTCGAGGGGGAAGAGACCCAGTACTTC

abundance: NA
d_gene: TRBD2
v_gene: TRBV5-5
j_gene: TRBJ2-2
CDR3aa: CASSTNPVTSSGELFF
CDR3nt: TGTGCTAGCAGCACCAATCCGGTGACTAGCTCCGGGGAGCTGTTTTTT

abundance: NA
d_gene: TRBD2
v_gene: TRBV12-3/TRBV12-4
j_gene: TRBJ2-1
CDR3aa: CASSLGLAGEFNNEQFF
CDR3nt: TGTGCCAGCAGTCTCGGACTAGCGGGAGAGTTTAACAATGAGCAGTTCTTC

abundance: NA
d_gene: NA
v_gene: TRBV5-1
j_gene: TRBJ1-1
CDR3aa: CASSLITTPNTEAFF
CDR3nt: TGCGCCAGCAGCTTGATTACCACGCCGAACACTGAAGCTTTCTTT

abundance: few
d_gene: TRBD2
v_gene: TRBV12-3/TRBV12-4
j_gene: TRBJ2-1
CDR3aa: CASSPGLGRDEQFF
CDR3nt: TGTGCCAGCAGTCCCGGACTAGGGCGGGATGAGCAGTTCTTC

abundance: NA
d_gene: TRBD2
v_gene: TRBV5-1
j_gene: TRBJ2-3
CDR3aa: CASSLGTSGSSIDTQYF
CDR3nt: TGCGCCAGCAGCTTAGGGACTAGCGGGAGCTCCATAGATACGCAGTATTTT

abundance: NA
d_gene: NA
v_gene: TRBV20-1
j_gene: TRBJ1-2
CDR3aa: CSARDSRGLSGYTF
CDR3nt: TGCAGTGCTAGAGATAGTCGAGGGTTGAGCGGCTACACCTTC

abundance: NA
d_gene: NA
v_gene: TRBV19
j_gene: TRBJ2-1
CDR3aa: CASSTSGSHDEQFF
CDR3nt: TGTGCCAGTAGTACGTCCGGGAGCCATGATGAGCAGTTCTTC

abundance: NA
d_gene: NA
v_gene: TRBV18
j_gene: TRBJ1-1
CDR3aa: CASSPQVGNTEAFF
CDR3nt: TGTGCCAGCTCACCACAGGTGGGGAACACTGAAGCTTTCTTT

abundance: few
d_gene: NA
v_gene: TRBV5-1
j_gene: TRBJ2-7
CDR3aa: CASSLTPARANYEQYF
CDR3nt: TGCGCCAGCAGCTTGACCCCGGCCAGAGCTAACTACGAGCAGTACTTC

abundance: NA
d_gene: NA
v_gene: TRBV5-6
j_gene: TRBJ1-2
CDR3aa: CASSLGTAAVGYTF
CDR3nt: TGTGCCAGCAGCTTGGGGACAGCGGCGGTTGGCTACACCTTC

abundance: few
d_gene: NA
v_gene: TRBV5-1
j_gene: TRBJ2-2
CDR3aa: CASSLATAAGELFF
CDR3nt: TGCGCCAGCAGCTTGGCCACGGCGGCCGGGGAGCTGTTTTTT

abundance: NA
d_gene: TRBD2
v_gene: TRBV20-1
j_gene: TRBJ2-3
CDR3aa: CSAQTSSGLAGGGHTADTQYF
CDR3nt: TGCAGTGCTCAAACCAGCTCGGGACTAGCGGGAGGGGGACACACAGCGGATACGCAGTATTTT

abundance: NA
d_gene: NA
v_gene: TRBV20-1
j_gene: TRBJ1-4
CDR3aa: CSARPDSFAGKLFF
CDR3nt: TGCAGTGCCCGGCCGGACTCCTTTGCGGGAAAACTGTTTTTT

abundance: NA
d_gene: NA
v_gene: TRBV12-3/TRBV12-4
j_gene: TRBJ2-2
CDR3aa: CASSLVSRGELFF
CDR3nt: TGTGCCAGCAGTTTAGTATCTCGCGGGGAGCTGTTTTTT

abundance: NA
d_gene: NA
v_gene: TRBV3-1
j_gene: TRBJ2-5
CDR3aa: CASCQTCGGGETQYF
CDR3nt: TGTGCCAGCTGCCAAACATGTGGAGGCGGAGAGACCCAGTACTTC

abundance: NA
d_gene: NA
v_gene: TRBV20-1
j_gene: TRBJ2-1
CDR3aa: CSARISASSEQFF
CDR3nt: TGCAGTGCTAGAATTTCGGCTAGTTCTGAGCAGTTCTTC

abundance: once
d_gene: TRBD2
v_gene: TRBV25-1
j_gene: TRBJ2-7
CDR3aa: CASSDTSGGGSYEQYF
CDR3nt: TGTGCCAGCAGTGATACTAGCGGGGGGGGCTCCTACGAGCAGTACTTC

abundance: NA
d_gene: NA
v_gene: TRBV2
j_gene: TRBJ1-1
CDR3aa: CASSSDEMNTEAFF
CDR3nt: TGTGCCAGCAGTTCGGACGAAATGAACACTGAAGCTTTCTTT

abundance: NA
d_gene: TRBD2
v_gene: TRBV5-6
j_gene: TRBJ2-1
CDR3aa: CASSWGLASYNEQFF
CDR3nt: TGTGCCAGCAGCTGGGGACTAGCCTCCTACAATGAGCAGTTCTTC

abundance: NA
d_gene: TRBD2
v_gene: TRBV20-1
j_gene: TRBJ2-2
CDR3aa: CSARDRAGRPNTGELFF
CDR3nt: TGCAGTGCTAGAGATAGAGCGGGGAGACCGAACACCGGGGAGCTGTTTTTT

abundance: few
d_gene: TRBD2
v_gene: TRBV29-1
j_gene: TRBJ2-7
CDR3aa: CSASLGLAGGEQYF
CDR3nt: TGCAGCGCCTCACTGGGACTAGCGGGAGGAGAGCAGTACTTC

abundance: NA
d_gene: TRBD1
v_gene: TRBV29-1
j_gene: TRBJ1-1
CDR3aa: CSVDRDGTEAFF
CDR3nt: TGCAGCGTGGACAGGGACGGCACTGAAGCTTTCTTT

abundance: NA
d_gene: NA
v_gene: TRBV6-1
j_gene: TRBJ2-4
CDR3aa: CASSEPGMGSNIQYF
CDR3nt: TGTGCCAGCAGTGAACCAGGGATGGGGTCGAACATTCAGTACTTC

abundance: NA
d_gene: NA
v_gene: TRBV6-5
j_gene: TRBJ1-5
CDR3aa: CASSYGTVNQPQHF
CDR3nt: TGTGCCAGCAGTTACGGGACCGTGAATCAGCCCCAGCATTTT

abundance: few
d_gene: NA
v_gene: TRBV29-1
j_gene: TRBJ2-7
CDR3aa: CSVAGDRYEQYF
CDR3nt: TGCAGCGTTGCCGGCGATCGCTACGAGCAGTACTTC

abundance: few
d_gene: NA
v_gene: TRBV27
j_gene: TRBJ1-4
CDR3aa: CASSTQGDEKLFF
CDR3nt: TGTGCCAGCAGTACACAGGGAGACGAAAAACTGTTTTTT

abundance: NA
d_gene: TRBD2
v_gene: TRBV20-1
j_gene: TRBJ2-5
CDR3aa: CSARTSETEIYETQYF
CDR3nt: TGCAGTGCTAGGACTAGCGAGACGGAGATTTATGAGACCCAGTACTTC

abundance: few
d_gene: TRBD2
v_gene: TRBV5-1
j_gene: TRBJ2-3
CDR3aa: CASSSSGTGTDTQYF
CDR3nt: TGCGCCAGCAGCTCCAGCGGGACGGGGACAGATACGCAGTATTTT

abundance: NA
d_gene: NA
v_gene: TRBV12-5
j_gene: TRBJ2-1
CDR3aa: CASGFGLYNEQFF
CDR3nt: TGTGCTAGTGGTTTTGGGCTGTACAATGAGCAGTTCTTC

abundance: few
d_gene: TRBD2
v_gene: TRBV5-1
j_gene: TRBJ2-2
CDR3aa: CASRSGGTIFNTGELFF
CDR3nt: TGCGCCAGCAGGAGCGGGGGAACCATTTTCAACACCGGGGAGCTGTTTTTT

abundance: few
d_gene: TRBD2
v_gene: TRBV10-3
j_gene: TRBJ2-2
CDR3aa: CAMKSGATTGELFF
CDR3nt: TGTGCCATGAAGAGCGGGGCTACCACCGGGGAGCTGTTTTTT

abundance: NA
d_gene: TRBD1
v_gene: TRBV20-1
j_gene: TRBJ2-3
CDR3aa: CSARGDRGPTQYF
CDR3nt: TGCAGTGCTAGAGGGGACAGGGGTCCTACGCAGTATTTT